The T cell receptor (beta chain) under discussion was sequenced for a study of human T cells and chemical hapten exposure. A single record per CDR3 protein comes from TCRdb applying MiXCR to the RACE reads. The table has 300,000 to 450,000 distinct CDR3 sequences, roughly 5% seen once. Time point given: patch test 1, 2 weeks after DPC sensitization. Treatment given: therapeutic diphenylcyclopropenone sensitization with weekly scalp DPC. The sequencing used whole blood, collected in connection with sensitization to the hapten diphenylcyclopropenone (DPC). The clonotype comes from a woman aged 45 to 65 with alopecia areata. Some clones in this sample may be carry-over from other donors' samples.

This CDR3 is CASSLPGTRETQYF. DNA for the CDR3: TGTGCCAGCAGCTTACCCGGGACTAGAGAGACCCAGTACTTC. V and J are TRBV7-2 and TRBJ2-5; 8 bases are a match to TRBD2. The germline V gene encodes CDR1 SGHTA and CDR2 FQGNSA. V was pared by 2 bases and J by 4 bases, with 3 bases of the junction left unmatched. This CDR3 is 14 amino acids long.